The 18 T cell receptor beta chains below all came from one sample that was sequenced in a study of post-analysis software for immune sequencing data (dated by TCRdb to 2013 to 2016). Summary of the overall study and its limitations: Significantly higher frequencies in patients than in controls were found for five or six TRBV segments, including TRBV5-6, TRBV5-1 and TRBV20-1.

The method behind the library was PCR. The run used an Illumina HiSeq 2500. Unique molecular identifiers were incorporated into TCR beta cDNA libraries to reduce PCR and sequencing biases. Using fastp at Q25 and MiXCR, TCRdb reprocessed the public reads and kept productive beta chains. Entries that share a CDR3 protein sequence are merged under the most common genes and DNA. The sample data list about 540,000 distinct CDR3 sequences, and 30% to 40% of these were observed just once. The ten top clones hold approximately 6% of the sample. These TCRs are of unknown antigen specificity. Sequenced sample: blood. Receptors were obtained from a girl aged 2-17 years with multiple sclerosis.

This chain joins TRBV20-1 and TRBJ2-7, with D perhaps matching TRBD1 or TRBD2 (5 bases each). Trimming took off 3 bases at V and 2 bases at J, with 17 bases between the two ends. The CDR3 totals 15 residues. The germline V gene encodes CDR1 DFQATT and CDR2 SNEGSKA (reference sequence). The CDR3 DNA reads as TGCAGTGCTAGGTCGGGGCTGGGCCATACCTACGAGCAGTACTTC. Protein product: CSARSGLGHTYEQYF.

The V call is TRBV3-1, the J call TRBJ2-3; 7 bases agree with TRBD2. Germline trimming cut 1 base from V and 2 bases from J; bases unmatched to any gene: 3. This CDR3 is built from 15 residues. CDR1 is LGHDT and CDR2 is YNNKEL in the germline V gene (reference sequence). The CDR3 DNA reads as TGTGCCAGCAGCCAAGTCGGGGGGTACACAGATACGCAGTATTTT. This translates into CASSQVGGYTDTQYF.

The CDR3 here is CSATGEDSPLHF. CDR3 sequence (DNA): TGCAGTGCTACAGGGGAAGATTCACCCCTCCACTTT. V and J are TRBV20-1 and TRBJ1-6; a weak D match, TRBD1 (6 bases). The V gene's germline CDR1 is DFQATT and CDR2 SNEGSKA (reference sequence). The germline V and J ends were trimmed by 4 bases and 8 bases, with 9 bases remaining between them. This CDR3 comprises 12 residues.

This CDR3 is CATSPRFGRLNEQFF. In DNA form, the CDR3 reads TGTGCCACCAGCCCGAGATTCGGGAGGCTCAATGAGCAGTTCTTC. The rearrangement joins TRBV15 to TRBJ2-1; 7 bases agree with TRBD2. Germline values: CDR1 LNHNV, CDR2 YYDKDF (reference sequence). The CDR3 has 15 amino acids. Losses at the gene ends were 5 bases for V and 6 bases for J; bases not matched to a gene: 10.

The chain joins TRBV20-1 to TRBJ1-2; 8 bases match TRBD1. From germline, CDR1 is DFQATT and CDR2 SNEGSKA (reference sequence). The CDR3 covers 16 residues. V trimming: 6 bases; J trimming: 4 bases; junction bases outside the gene matches: 16. The CDR3 nucleotides read TGCAGTGCCCCGCCCCCGGACAGGGTGGACGGCTATGGCTACACCTTC. This gives the protein CSAPPPDRVDGYGYTF.

The gene calls are TRBV20-1 and TRBJ1-1; no definite D call. Germline CDR1 reads DFQATT; CDR2 reads SNEGSKA (reference sequence). The CDR3 runs 13 residues. Trimming removed 3 bases at V and 4 bases at J, with 12 bases between. CDR3 sequence: CSASLTGGTEAFF. CDR3 sequence (DNA): TGCAGTGCTAGCCTGACGGGTGGCACTGAAGCTTTCTTT.

V gene TRBV6-5 combines with J gene TRBJ2-7; 8 positions match TRBD2. After removal of 0 bases from V and 3 bases from J, the junction contained 4 bases not matched to a gene. Germline values: CDR1 MNHEY, CDR2 SVGAGI. The CDR3 has 15 amino acids. The CDR3 sequence is CASSYSFGGVYEQYF. In DNA, the CDR3 is TGTGCCAGCAGTTACTCATTCGGGGGGGTCTACGAGCAGTACTTC.

CDR3 region: CATSDFTGEGYGYTF. The DNA of the CDR3 is TGTGCCACCAGTGATTTTACAGGGGAGGGTTATGGCTACACCTTC. This chain joins TRBV24-1 and TRBJ1-2; TRBD1 aligns across 7 bases. The germline gives CDR1 KGHDR, CDR2 SFDVKD. The junction had 6 bases not matched to a gene; V was cut back by 1 base and J by 5 bases. This CDR3 region has 15 residues.

The CDR3 sequence is CASSIDSGGSNQPQHF. The CDR3 DNA is TGTGCCAGTAGTATAGATTCGGGAGGTAGCAATCAGCCCCAGCATTTT. The rearrangement joins TRBV19 to TRBJ1-5; D unresolved. CDR1 is LNHDA, CDR2 SQIVND, per germline (reference sequence). V lost 0 bases to trimming and J lost 0 bases, with 9 bases between them. The CDR3 spans 16 residues. Filled out from reference TRBV19 and TRBJ1-5, the complete variable domain reads DGGITQSPKYLFRKEGQNVTLSCEQNLNHDAMYWYRQDPGQGLRLIYYSQIVNDFQKGDIAEGYSVSREKKESFPLTVTSAQKNPTAFYLCASSIDSGGSNQPQHFGDGTRLSIL.

As to this clonotype: One end of the junction fails to match germline, which may point to a read error. The rearrangement uses TRBV7-7 and TRBJ2-5; D not certain. The CDR3 is made up of 14 amino acids. Per the germline V gene, CDR1 is SSHAT and CDR2 is FNYEAQ (reference sequence). The CDR3 reads CASSLGAHQETQYF. CDR3 DNA sequence: TGTGCTAGCAGCTTAGGAGCACACCAAGAGACCCAGTACTTC. Drawing the rest from reference TRBV7-7 and TRBJ2-5, the complete variable domain is GAGVSQSPRYKVTKRGQDVTLRCDPISSHATLYWYQQALGQGPEFLTYFNYEAQPDKSGLPSDRFSAERPEGSISTLTIQRTEQRDSAMYRCASSLGAHQETQYFGPGTRLLVL.

In DNA, the CDR3 is TGTGCCAGCAGCGGGGACGGCAATGAGCAGTTCTTC. Amino acids: CASSGDGNEQFF. V is TRBV9 and J is TRBJ2-1; TRBD1 or TRBD2 may be the D gene (5 bases each). V was shortened by 3 bases and J by 6 bases, with 7 bases between the two germline ends. Germline-derived CDR1 and CDR2 are SGDLS and YYNGEE. This CDR3 has 12 residues.

Comment on this clonotype: Relative to the germline gene, one junction end is altered; a read error may explain this. V gene TRBV4-1 combines with J gene TRBJ1-4; 9 nucleotides agree with TRBD1. The germline gives CDR1 MGHRA, CDR2 YSYEKL. The CDR3 is 16 residues long. The CDR3 nucleotides read TGCGTCAGCAGCCAAGAGATGGGACAGGGAGGTGAAAAACTGTTTTTT. It codes for CVSSQEMGQGGEKLFF.

The chain links TRBV7-2 to TRBJ1-5; no definite D call. V was cut by 5 bases and J by 7 bases, with 18 bases left in between. Germline CDR1 SGHTA, CDR2 FQGNSA. The CDR3 has 15 residues. CDR3: CASSPFRAYEQPQHF. DNA of the CDR3: TGTGCCAGCAGCCCCTTTAGGGCCTATGAACAGCCCCAGCATTTT.

The rearrangement links TRBV5-1 to TRBJ1-4; no reliable D call. The length of the CDR3 is 15 residues. V gave up 4 bases and J gave up 6 bases, with 16 bases separating them. Germline CDR1 is SGHRS and CDR2 is YFSETQ. The CDR3 is CASSPTGLFHEKLFF. The DNA of the CDR3 is TGCGCCAGCAGCCCCACCGGTCTCTTTCATGAAAAACTGTTTTTT.

The chain carries TRBV10-3 and TRBJ2-3; D is possibly TRBD2 (6 bases). V lost 0 bases and J 6 bases, leaving 10 bases between the germline ends. The CDR3 is 14 amino acids. Germline V gene data show CDR1 as ENHRY and CDR2 as SYGVKD. The CDR3 here is CAISESGGEDTQYF. Written as DNA, the CDR3 is TGTGCCATCAGTGAGTCAGGAGGGGAGGATACGCAGTATTTT.

The chain combines TRBV5-1 with TRBJ1-2; 7 bases fit TRBD1. CDR3 length: 15 residues. Germline values: CDR1 SGHRS, CDR2 YFSETQ. V lost 1 base, J lost 8 bases, and 11 bases stayed unmatched. The CDR3 region has the DNA TGCGCCAGCAGCTTGCGGACAGGCTTACCTCCAGGCTACACCTTC. It codes for CASSLRTGLPPGYTF. The full variable domain, its missing parts supplied by reference TRBV5-1 and TRBJ1-2, is KAGVTQTPRYLIKTRGQQVTLSCSPISGHRSVSWYQQTPGQGLQFLFEYFSETQRNKGNFPGRFSGRQFSNSRSEMNVSTLELGDSALYLCASSLRTGLPPGYTFGSGTRLTVV.

This clonotype was observed at least ten times. The chain couples TRBV5-1 to TRBJ2-5, with TRBD1 matching 9 bases. Germline-derived CDR1 and CDR2 are SGHRS and YFSETQ. This CDR3 spans 14 amino acids. Trimming cost V 4 bases and J 2 bases; bases outside gene matches: 3. This chain's CDR3 is CASSGGTGQETQYF. CDR3 coding DNA: TGCGCCAGCAGCGGAGGGACAGGGCAAGAGACCCAGTACTTC.

The chain recombines TRBV6-5 with TRBJ2-1, with 10 bases matching TRBD2. Germline CDR1 reads MNHEY; CDR2 reads SVGAGI. J was trimmed by 8 bases and V by 2 bases; bases with no gene match: 6. The CDR3 runs to 15 residues. Here the CDR3 reads CASSYRSGGVHEQFF. DNA for the CDR3: TGTGCCAGCAGTTACCGGAGCGGGGGGGTCCATGAGCAGTTCTTC.